This T cell receptor (beta chain) comes out of a study of blood T cell repertoires in COVID-19. Looking at the study overall: The study drew acute and convalescent COVID-19 samples from the United States, Italy and Spain. T cells, B-cell-depleted T cells, or PBMCs provided the cDNA or gDNA that served as material.

CDR1 SQVTM and CDR2 ANQGSEA come from the germline V gene. The CDR3 length is 12 residues. The germline V and J ends were trimmed by 7 bases and 7 bases, with 16 bases remaining between them. The authors' processing: The assay estimated nucleated cells by amplifying reference gene primers. Data came from immunoSEQ multiplex PCR; TCRdb stores just in-frame clones and leaves some out. From that table come the V and J calls and clone size; the DNA was used to work out D and trimming. The table includes under 200,000 clones, roughly 80% detected once. The sequencing input was peripheral blood. J is TRBJ1-2 and V is TRBV29-1; D is uncertain. The TCR was taken from a woman at least 80 years old with acute or convalescent COVID-19. The DNA of the CDR3 is TGCAGCGGCATGGCCGGGGTGTCTGGCTACACCTTC. This translates into CSGMAGVSGYTF.